This T cell receptor beta chain was recorded in a study of T cell responses to AZD1222 COVID-19 vaccine. CDR3 length: 13 amino acids. Per the germline V gene, CDR1 is SGHKS and CDR2 is YYEKEE (reference sequence). The V and J ends lost 4 bases and 1 base respectively, with 8 bases between them. This clone occurred a few times. Its antigen is currently unknown. Second-dose schedules of about 4 or about 12 weeks were combined. TCRdb's table, derived via immunoSEQ multiplex PCR, lists solely in-frame clones and lacks some. The sample yields 120,000 or so clones, 86% seen once. Findings and limits, study-wide: At baseline, just a handful of AZD1222 recipients tested seropositive. The donors showed a predominance of white British ancestry and of females, with possible underestimation of clonal diversity. The study sampled repertoires only after the peak T cell response.

The material sequenced was peripheral blood, taken 28 days after the second AZD1222 dose. This clonotype originated in an adult who received the AZD1222 COVID-19 vaccine. J is TRBJ1-1 and V is TRBV5-5; D gene uncertain. The CDR3 reads CASSTGSNTEAFF. The CDR3 DNA sequence: TGTGCCAGCAGCACCGGGTCGAACACTGAAGCTTTCTTT. The entire variable domain, with the rest obtained from reference TRBV5-5 and TRBJ1-1, is as follows: DAGVTQSPTHLIKTRGQQVTLRCSPISGHKSVSWYQQVLGQGPQFIFQYYEKEERGRGNFPDRFSARQFPNYSSELNVNALLLGDSALYLCASSTGSNTEAFFGQGTRLTVV.